This T cell receptor (beta chain) emerged from a study of blood T cell repertoires in COVID-19. Study overall: Researchers got acute and convalescent COVID-19 samples from the United States, Italy and Spain. PBMCs, B-cell-depleted T cells, or T cells were the source of the cDNA or gDNA that made up the material.

Trimming stripped 3 bases from V and 3 bases from J, with 21 bases between. Germline CDR1 LGHDT, CDR2 YNNKEL (reference sequence). CDR3 length: 17 residues. In the study's own analysis: Reference gene primer amplification gave estimated nucleated cell counts. Clones were sequenced by immunoSEQ multiplex PCR, and TCRdb holds only the in-frame ones, with some missing. Clone size and V and J calls were adopted from that table, with D and trimming inferred from the DNA. The repertoire consists of around 260,000 clones, with around 90% occurring once and the leading ten covering about 4%. V usage is TRBV3-1 (or the pseudogene TRBV3-2) and J usage is TRBJ2-7; D might be TRBD1 (5 bases). The specimen was peripheral blood. The TCR comes from a man between 60 and 75 years old who had recovered from COVID-19. The DNA of the CDR3 is TGTGCCAGCAGCCACCACCATGGGCGAAAGGGGAACTACGAGCAGTACTTC. This gives the protein CASSHHHGRKGNYEQYF.